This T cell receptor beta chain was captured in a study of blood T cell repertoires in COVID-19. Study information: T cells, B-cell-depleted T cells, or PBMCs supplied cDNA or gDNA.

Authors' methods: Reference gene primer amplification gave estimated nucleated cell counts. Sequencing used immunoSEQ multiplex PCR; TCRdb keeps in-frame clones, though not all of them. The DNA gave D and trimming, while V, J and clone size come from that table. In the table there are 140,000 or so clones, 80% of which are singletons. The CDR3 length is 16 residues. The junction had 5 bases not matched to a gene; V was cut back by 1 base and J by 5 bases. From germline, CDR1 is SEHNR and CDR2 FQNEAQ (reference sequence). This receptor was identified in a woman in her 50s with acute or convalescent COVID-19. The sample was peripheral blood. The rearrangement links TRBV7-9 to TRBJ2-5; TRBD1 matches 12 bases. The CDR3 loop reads CASSLGDRGPSETQYF. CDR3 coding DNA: TGTGCCAGCAGCTTAGGGGACAGGGGGCCTTCGGAGACCCAGTACTTC.